This TCR beta chain emerged from a study of blood T cell repertoires in COVID-19. Study summary: Acute-phase and convalescent COVID-19 samples originated in the United States, Italy and Spain. From T cells, B-cell-depleted T cells, or PBMCs came the material, which was cDNA or gDNA.

In germline, CDR1 is SEHNR, CDR2 FQNEAQ (reference sequence). J gave up 8 bases and V 5 bases, and 9 bases lay outside the gene matches. The length of the CDR3 is 14 residues. As handled by the study authors: Estimated nucleated cell counts came from reference gene primer amplification. TCRdb's copy holds only in-frame clones and misses some; the assay was immunoSEQ multiplex PCR. V and J calls plus clone size are reproduced from that table; the DNA served to infer D and trimming. In the table there are 150,000 to 200,000 clones, about 85% of which are singletons. Material for sequencing was peripheral blood. This rearrangement joins TRBV7-9 to TRBJ1-2; 9 nucleotides match TRBD1. The clonotype comes from a human donor with acute or convalescent COVID-19. The donor label of this sample is uncertain. The CDR3 protein is CASSPGQGSGGYTF. CDR3 bases: TGTGCCAGCAGCCCAGGACAGGGGTCTGGGGGCTACACCTTC.